Sequencing of this T cell receptor (beta chain) was carried out in a study of T cell repertoires in cytomegalovirus infection. Study at large: Well-studied HLA-B-restricted CMV epitopes were used in the study alongside recently identified HLA-C-restricted ones. An indication of both CMV infection and matching HLA type came from public TCR beta signatures. Study-wide findings and caveats: Cumulative frequency of public TCR beta families picked out carriers of CMV plus the relevant HLA. The response measured ex vivo was dominated by TCR beta clonotypes (HLA-C-restricted and CMV-specific).

The ends were cut back, 7 bases at V and 6 bases at J, with 13 bases in the middle. CDR1 is SEHNR, CDR2 FQNEAQ, per germline (reference sequence). The CDR3 totals 12 residues. This clonotype was found a few times. Its antigen is currently unknown. Each CDR3 protein gets one entry after TCRdb re-called the reads with MiXCR. The table shows roughly 990,000 distinct CDR3 sequences, with approximately 31% occurring only once. The TCR originated in a human donor in good health (CMV status not recorded). Some clones in this sample may be carry-over from other donors' samples. Sequenced material: cultured CD8+ T cells from PBMCs, taken from culture after CMV antigen stimulation. V is TRBV7-9 and J is TRBJ2-7; D is possibly TRBD1 (5 bases). CDR3 loop: CASKGLRGEQYV. CDR3 nucleotide sequence: TGTGCCAGCAAGGGGCTCAGAGGCGAGCAGTACGTC.